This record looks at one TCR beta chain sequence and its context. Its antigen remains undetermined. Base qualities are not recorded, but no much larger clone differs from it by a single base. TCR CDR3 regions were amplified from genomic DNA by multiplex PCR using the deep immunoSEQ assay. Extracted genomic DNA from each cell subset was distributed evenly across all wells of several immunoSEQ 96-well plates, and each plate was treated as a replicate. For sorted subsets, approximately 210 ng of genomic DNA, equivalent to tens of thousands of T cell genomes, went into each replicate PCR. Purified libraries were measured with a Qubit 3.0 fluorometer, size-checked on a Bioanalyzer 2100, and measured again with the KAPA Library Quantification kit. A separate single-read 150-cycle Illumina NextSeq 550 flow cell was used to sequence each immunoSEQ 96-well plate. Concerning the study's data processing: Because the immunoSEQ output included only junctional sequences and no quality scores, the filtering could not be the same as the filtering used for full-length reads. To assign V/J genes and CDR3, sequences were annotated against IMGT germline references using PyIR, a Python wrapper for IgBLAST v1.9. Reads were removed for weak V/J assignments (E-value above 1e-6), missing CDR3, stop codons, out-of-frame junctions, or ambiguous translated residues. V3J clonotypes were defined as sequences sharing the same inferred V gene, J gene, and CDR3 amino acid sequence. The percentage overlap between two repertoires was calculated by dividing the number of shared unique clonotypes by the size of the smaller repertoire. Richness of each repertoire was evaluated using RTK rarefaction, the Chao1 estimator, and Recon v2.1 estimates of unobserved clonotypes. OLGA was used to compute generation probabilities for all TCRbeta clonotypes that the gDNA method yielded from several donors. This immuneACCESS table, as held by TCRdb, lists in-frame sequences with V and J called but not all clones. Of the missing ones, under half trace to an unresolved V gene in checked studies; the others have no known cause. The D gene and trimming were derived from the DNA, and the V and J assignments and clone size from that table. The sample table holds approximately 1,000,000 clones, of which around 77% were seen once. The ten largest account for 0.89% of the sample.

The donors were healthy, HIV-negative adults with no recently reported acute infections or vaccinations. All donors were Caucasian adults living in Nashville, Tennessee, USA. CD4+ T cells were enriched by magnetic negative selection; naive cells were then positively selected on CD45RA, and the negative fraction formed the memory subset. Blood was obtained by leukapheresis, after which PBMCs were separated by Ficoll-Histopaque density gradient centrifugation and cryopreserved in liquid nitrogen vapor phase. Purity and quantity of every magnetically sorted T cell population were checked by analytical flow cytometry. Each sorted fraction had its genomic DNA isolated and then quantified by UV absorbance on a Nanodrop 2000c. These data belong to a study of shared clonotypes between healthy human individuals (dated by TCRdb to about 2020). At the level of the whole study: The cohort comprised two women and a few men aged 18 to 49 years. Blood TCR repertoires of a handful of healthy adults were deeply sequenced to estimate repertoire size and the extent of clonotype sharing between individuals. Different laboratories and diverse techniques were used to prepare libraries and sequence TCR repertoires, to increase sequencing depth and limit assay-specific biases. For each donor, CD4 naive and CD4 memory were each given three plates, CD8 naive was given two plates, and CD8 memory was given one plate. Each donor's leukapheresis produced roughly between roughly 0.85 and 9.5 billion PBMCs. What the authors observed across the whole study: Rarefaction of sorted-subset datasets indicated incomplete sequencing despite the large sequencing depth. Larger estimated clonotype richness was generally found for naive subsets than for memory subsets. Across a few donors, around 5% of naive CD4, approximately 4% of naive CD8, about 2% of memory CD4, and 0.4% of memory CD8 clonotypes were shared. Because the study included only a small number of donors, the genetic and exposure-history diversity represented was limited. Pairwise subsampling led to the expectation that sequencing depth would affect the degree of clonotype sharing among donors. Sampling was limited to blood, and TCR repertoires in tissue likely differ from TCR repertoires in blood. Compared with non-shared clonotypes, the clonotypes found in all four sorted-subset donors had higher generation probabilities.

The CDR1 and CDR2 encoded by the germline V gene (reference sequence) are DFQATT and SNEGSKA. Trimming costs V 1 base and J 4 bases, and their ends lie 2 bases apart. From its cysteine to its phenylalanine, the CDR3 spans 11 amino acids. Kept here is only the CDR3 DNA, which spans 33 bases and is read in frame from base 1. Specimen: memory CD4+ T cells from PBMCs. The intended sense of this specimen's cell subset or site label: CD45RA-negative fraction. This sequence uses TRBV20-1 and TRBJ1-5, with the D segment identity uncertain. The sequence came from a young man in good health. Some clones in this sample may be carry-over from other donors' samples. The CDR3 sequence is CSARANQPQHF. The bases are TGCAGTGCTAGAGCAAATCAGCCCCAGCATTTT.